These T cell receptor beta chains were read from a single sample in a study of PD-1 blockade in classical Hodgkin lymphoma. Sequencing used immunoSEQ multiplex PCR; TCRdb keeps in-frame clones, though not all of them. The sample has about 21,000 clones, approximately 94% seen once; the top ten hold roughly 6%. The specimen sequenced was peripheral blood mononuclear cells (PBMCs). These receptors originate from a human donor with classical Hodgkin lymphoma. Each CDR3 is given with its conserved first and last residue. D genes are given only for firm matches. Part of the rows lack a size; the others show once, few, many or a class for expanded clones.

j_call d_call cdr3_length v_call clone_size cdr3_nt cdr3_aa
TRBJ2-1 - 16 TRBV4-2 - TGTGCCAGCAGCTTAAGGGGGGGGCCGGGTTACAATGAGCAGTTCTTC CASSLRGGPGYNEQFF
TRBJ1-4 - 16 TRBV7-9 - TGTGCCAGCAGCTTAGAAGGAGGGGCAGGGGCGAAGAAACTGTTTTTT CASSLEGGAGAKKLFF
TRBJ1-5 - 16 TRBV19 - TGTGCCAGTAGTCAACAGCACCCCGAACGCAATCAGCCCCAGCATTTT CASSQQHPERNQPQHF
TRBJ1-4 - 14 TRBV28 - TGTGCCAGCAGTTTACCTGGGGGCCCTGAAAAACTGTTTTTT CASSLPGGPEKLFF
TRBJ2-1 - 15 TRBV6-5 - TGTGCCAGCAGTTACGGGGAGCATGGCTACAATGAGCAGTTCTTC CASSYGEHGYNEQFF
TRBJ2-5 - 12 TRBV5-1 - TGCGCCAGCAGCTTGAATCAGGGGCCCCAGTACTTC CASSLNQGPQYF
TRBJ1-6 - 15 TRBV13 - TGTGCCAGCAGCTTGACGTGGACAAGGGATTCACCCCTCCACTTT CASSLTWTRDSPLHF
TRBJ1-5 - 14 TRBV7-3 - TGTGCCAGCAGCCGCGGGGGAGCTAATCAGCCCCAGCATTTT CASSRGGANQPQHF
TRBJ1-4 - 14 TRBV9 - TGTGCCAGCAGCGGCGGTGGGGCGAATGAAAAACTGTTTTTT CASSGGGANEKLFF
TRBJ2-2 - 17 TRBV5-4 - TGTGCCAGCAGCCCGAGACCGGGACGGGTTATCGCCGGGGAGCTGTTTTTT CASSPRPGRVIAGELFF
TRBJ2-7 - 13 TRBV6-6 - TGTGCCAGCAGTTACAGGGACGGCTACGAGCAGTACTTC CASSYRDGYEQYF
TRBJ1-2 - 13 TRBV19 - TGTGCCAGTAAGTGGACGGGGGACTATGGCTACACCTTC CASKWTGDYGYTF
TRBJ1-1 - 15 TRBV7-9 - TGTGCCAGCAGCTTCCCGGGACATAAGAACACTGAAGCTTTCTTT CASSFPGHKNTEAFF
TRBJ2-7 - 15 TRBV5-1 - TGCGCCAGCAGCTACCGAGGTTCCAGCTCCTACGAGCAGTACTTC CASSYRGSSSYEQYF
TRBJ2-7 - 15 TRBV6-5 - TGTGCCAGCAGTCCCCAGGGACTGGCCTCCTACGAGCAGTACTTC CASSPQGLASYEQYF
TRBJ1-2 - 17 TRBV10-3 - TGTGCCATCGGGCTTGGGGGGGGCGCGTTTTCCTACTATGGCTACACCTTC CAIGLGGGAFSYYGYTF
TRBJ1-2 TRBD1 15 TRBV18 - TGTGCCAGCTCACCCTCCCGGGACAGTACCTATGGCTACACCTTC CASSPSRDSTYGYTF
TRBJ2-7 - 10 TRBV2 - TGTGCCAGCAGTTGGTACGAGCAGTACTTC CASSWYEQYF
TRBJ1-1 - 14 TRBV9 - TGTGCCAGCAGCCCCGAAGGGGTGAACACTGAAGCTTTCTTT CASSPEGVNTEAFF
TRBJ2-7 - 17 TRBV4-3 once TGCGCCAGCAGCCAAGATTTGGGTCCAGGGAACTCCTACGAGCAGTACTTC CASSQDLGPGNSYEQYF
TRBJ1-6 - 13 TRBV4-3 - TGCGCCAGCAGCCAAAGAACCAACTCACCCCTCCACTTT CASSQRTNSPLHF
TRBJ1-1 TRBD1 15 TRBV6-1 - TGTGCCAGCAGTGCCCAGGGACAGCCGCCCACTGAAGCTTTCTTT CASSAQGQPPTEAFF
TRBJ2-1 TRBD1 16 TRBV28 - TGTGCCAGCAGCCCGGCCCCGACAGGGGGGGTTTTATCTCCATTCTTC CASSPAPTGGVLSPFF
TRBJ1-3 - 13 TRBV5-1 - TGCGCCAGCAGCTGGGGGTATGGAAACACCATATATTTT CASSWGYGNTIYF
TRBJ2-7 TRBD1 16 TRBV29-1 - TGCAGCGTTGCCCACCTCCCGGGACAGGGCTCCTACGAGCAGTACTTC CSVAHLPGQGSYEQYF
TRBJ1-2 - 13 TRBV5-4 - TGTGCCAGCAGCAGCGGGACGGTCTATGGCTACACCTTC CASSSGTVYGYTF
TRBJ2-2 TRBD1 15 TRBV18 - TGTGCCAGCTCACCCCGGACAGGGGATACCGGGGAGCTGTTTTTT CASSPRTGDTGELFF
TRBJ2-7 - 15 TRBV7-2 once TGTGCCAGCAGCTTAGATACGGGGTCCTCCTACGAGCAGTACTTC CASSLDTGSSYEQYF
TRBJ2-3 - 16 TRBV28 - TGTGCCAGCAGTCCCTGGCGAGGGGGTCGCACAGATACGCAGTATTTT CASSPWRGGRTDTQYF
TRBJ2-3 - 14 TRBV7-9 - TGTGCCAGCAGCCCGTCCCGGGGGGCGGGAACGCAGTATTTT CASSPSRGAGTQYF
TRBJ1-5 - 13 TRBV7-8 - TGTGCCAGCAGGAAGACAGCTAATCAGCCCCAGCATTTT CASRKTANQPQHF
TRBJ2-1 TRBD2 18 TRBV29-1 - TGCAGCTCCCCTCGGACTAGCGGGGGGGCCTTCTTGTACAATGAGCAGTTCTTC CSSPRTSGGAFLYNEQFF
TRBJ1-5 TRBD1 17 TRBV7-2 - TGTGCCAGCAGCTTAGCGGGCGGACAGGGGGCGGCTCAGCCCCAGCATTTT CASSLAGGQGAAQPQHF
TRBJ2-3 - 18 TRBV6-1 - TGTGCCAGCAGTGAAGCGCTTCGGGGCCCCCGGCGAACAGATACGCAGTATTTT CASSEALRGPRRTDTQYF
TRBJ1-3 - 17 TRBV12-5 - TGTGCTAGTGGTCTCTATCCTAAAGGAGGGACTGGAAACACCATATATTTT CASGLYPKGGTGNTIYF
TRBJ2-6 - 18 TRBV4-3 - TGCGCCAGCAGCCAAGATCCTTTGGGGGCGACCGGGGCCAACGTCCTGACTTTC CASSQDPLGATGANVLTF
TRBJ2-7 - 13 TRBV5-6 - TGTGCCAGCAGCTTGAACTTGGGCTACGAGCAGTACTTC CASSLNLGYEQYF
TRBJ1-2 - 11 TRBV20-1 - TGCAGTGCTAGTGGGGTCTATGGCTACACCTTC CSASGVYGYTF
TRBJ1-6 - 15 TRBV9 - TGTGCCAGCAGCGGAGGCTCACCTTCGAGGTCACCCCTCCACTTT CASSGGSPSRSPLHF
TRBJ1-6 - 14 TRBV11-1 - TGTGCCAGCAGCTTAACAGGGAATAATTCACCCCTCCACTTT CASSLTGNNSPLHF
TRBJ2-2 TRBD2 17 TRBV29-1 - TGCAGCGCCGCAAAGGTCCTTGCGGGGGGGCATACCGGGGAGCTGTTTTTT CSAAKVLAGGHTGELFF